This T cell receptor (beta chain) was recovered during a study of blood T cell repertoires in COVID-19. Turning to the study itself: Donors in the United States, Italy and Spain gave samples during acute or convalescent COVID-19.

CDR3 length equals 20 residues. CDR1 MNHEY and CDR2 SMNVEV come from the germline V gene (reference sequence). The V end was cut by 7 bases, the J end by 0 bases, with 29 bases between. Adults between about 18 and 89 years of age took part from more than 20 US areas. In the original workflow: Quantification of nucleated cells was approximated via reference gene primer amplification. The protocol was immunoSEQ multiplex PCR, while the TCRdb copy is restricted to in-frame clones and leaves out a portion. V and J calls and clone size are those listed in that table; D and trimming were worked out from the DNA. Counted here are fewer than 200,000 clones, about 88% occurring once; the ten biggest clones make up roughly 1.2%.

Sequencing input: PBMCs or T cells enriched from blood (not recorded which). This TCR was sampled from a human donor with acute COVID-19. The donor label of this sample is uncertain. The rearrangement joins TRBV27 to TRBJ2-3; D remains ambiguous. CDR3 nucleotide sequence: TGTGCCAGCACCACGAATCCCCCACGTCGGTTTCCCCATAGCACAGATACGCAGTATTTT. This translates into CASTTNPPRRFPHSTDTQYF.